Shown below are 25 T cell receptor beta chains from a single sample sequenced in a study of T cells in Graves' hyperthyroidism and ophthalmopathy. TCR beta CDR3 sequences were amplified from RNA transcripts. Carried out on the TCR CDR3, a first-round RT-PCR used the HTBI primer set. TCRdb recomputed calls from the multiplex PCR reads with MiXCR, one row per CDR3 protein. The sample contains about 400,000 distinct CDR3 sequences, under 15% of which appear only once. The sample comprised blood. The receptors derive from a woman aged 25 to 39 with Graves' hyperthyroidism.

For this clonotype: This may be a read error: a much more frequent sequence differs by one nucleotide. A read error is likely, as this CDR3 ends without the conserved phenylalanine or tryptophan. This chain connects TRBV11-2 to TRBJ2-4; D is unclear. CDR3 size: 16 residues. V was trimmed by 2 bases and J by 0 bases, leaving 11 bases between them. Germline CDR1 SGHAT, CDR2 FQNNGV. CDR3 nucleotides: TGTGCCAGCAGCTTAACCCGCGACGGAGCCAAAAACATTCAGTACCTC. It encodes CASSLTRDGAKNIQYL.

The chain has TRBV5-4 and TRBJ2-7; 7 bases agree with TRBD1. Germline V gene sequence: CDR1 SGHNT, CDR2 YYREEE (reference sequence). The V gene end was trimmed by 0 bases and the J gene end by 6 bases; junction bases not matched to a gene: 9. There are 15 residues in the CDR3. CDR3 in DNA: TGTGCCAGCAGCTTGGTTGACAGGGTGAATGGCGAGCAGTACTTC. Amino acid sequence: CASSLVDRVNGEQYF.

About this clonotype itself: A much bigger clone sits one base away, suggesting this may be a read error. The chain links TRBV11-1 to TRBJ2-2; 8 nucleotides match TRBD2. Germline loops: CDR1 SGHAT, CDR2 FQDESV (reference sequence). CDR3 size: 15 residues. The CDR3 DNA sequence: TGTGCCTGCAGCTTAACGGGAGGGATAAGCGGGGAGCTGTTTTTT. It is translated as CACSLTGGISGELFF.

This clonotype was observed a handful of times. The chain employs TRBV5-6 and TRBJ1-1; D is uncertain. Trimming stripped 0 bases from V and 8 bases from J, with 11 bases between. CDR1 is SGHDT and CDR2 is YYEEEE in the germline V gene. The CDR3 has 13 amino acids. DNA of the CDR3: TGTGCCAGCAGCTTGGATCGTAAGGGCGAAGCTTTCTTT. It codes for CASSLDRKGEAFF.

The V and J genes are TRBV7-3 and TRBJ2-2; 7 bases are a match to TRBD1. V lost 5 bases to trimming and J lost 7 bases; unmatched junction nucleotides: 7. The CDR3 is 14 amino acids. Germline V gives CDR1 SGHTA, CDR2 FQGTGA. This chain's CDR3 is CASSVQGSNGELFF. Here the CDR3 DNA reads TGTGCCAGCAGCGTACAGGGGTCTAACGGGGAGCTGTTTTTT. The full variable domain, with the rest looked up from reference TRBV7-3 and TRBJ2-2, is GAGVSQTPSNKVTEKGKYVELRCDPISGHTALYWYRQSLGQGPEFLIYFQGTGAADDSGLPNDRFFAVRPEGSVSTLKIQRTERGDSAVYLCASSVQGSNGELFFGEGSRLTVL.

The sample holds a few counts of this clonotype. The chain has TRBV9 and TRBJ1-6; D is uncertain. Germline CDR1 SGDLS, CDR2 YYNGEE. The CDR3 is 13 amino acids. The V end was cut by 3 bases, the J end by 8 bases, with 9 bases between. The CDR3 DNA sequence: TGTGCCAGCAGCGAGGAGGACCATTCACCCCTCCACTTT. It encodes CASSEEDHSPLHF.

As DNA, the CDR3 is TGCGCCAGCAGCTTGGTCAGCGGGAGTAACGGGGAGCTGTTTTTT. This encodes CASSLVSGSNGELFF. The V and J genes are TRBV5-1 and TRBJ2-2, with 8 bases aligning to TRBD2. The CDR3 is 15 residues long. Germline loops: CDR1 SGHRS, CDR2 YFSETQ. Germline trimming cut 0 bases from V and 7 bases from J; bases unmatched to any gene: 5.

Details on this clonotype: This may come from a read error, since a much larger clone is one base off. Given the absence of the conserved phenylalanine or tryptophan at the CDR3 end, a read error is likely. The chain has TRBV18 and TRBJ1-1; D remains ambiguous. Trimming shortened V by 6 bases and J by 4 bases, and 12 bases separated the two germline ends. This CDR3 spans 13 amino acids. The germline CDR1 and CDR2 sequences are KGHSH and LQKENI. CDR3 sequence: CASSATRATEAFL. In DNA form, the CDR3 reads TGTGCCAGCTCTGCTACCCGGGCCACTGAAGCTTTCCTT.

This clonotype has ten or more counts. This chain uses TRBV28 with TRBJ2-1, with D possibly being TRBD2 (6 bases). This CDR3 contains 17 residues. Trimming pared 3 bases from V and 1 base from J, leaving 16 bases between. Germline V gene lookup returns CDR1 MDHEN and CDR2 SYDVKM. The CDR3 sequence is CASSFPISGSSYNEQFF. DNA of the CDR3: TGTGCCAGCAGTTTCCCCATTAGCGGCAGTTCCTACAATGAGCAGTTCTTC.

Ten or more counts support this clonotype. The chain has TRBV4-1 and TRBJ2-1, with TRBD1 matching over 7 bases. J was trimmed by 2 bases and V by 3 bases; bases with no gene match: 7. The CDR3 has 16 amino acids. CDR1 and CDR2 (germline): MGHRA, YSYEKL. CDR3: CASSQAGGQAYNEQFF. CDR3 coding DNA: TGCGCCAGCAGCCAGGCAGGGGGACAAGCCTACAATGAGCAGTTCTTC.

This clonotype was seen at least ten times. The CDR3 DNA reads as TGTGCCCACGGGTCCAGGATAGCTAACTATGGCTACACCTTC. It yields the protein CAHGSRIANYGYTF. The rearrangement uses TRBV30 and TRBJ1-2; D is unresolved. Trimming stripped 8 bases from V and 0 bases from J, with 16 bases between. This CDR3 region has 14 residues. The germline V gene has CDR1 GTSNPN and CDR2 SVGIG (reference sequence).

This clonotype came up a few times. The chain is built from TRBV6-1 and TRBJ2-1; the D is unclear. Germline CDR1 reads MNHNS; CDR2 reads SASEGT. The V end lost 2 bases, the J end lost 1 base, and 9 bases lay between the germline ends. CDR3 length: 15 residues. The CDR3 sequence is CASSEHMGSYNEQFF. As DNA, the CDR3 is TGTGCCAGCAGTGAACACATGGGGTCCTACAATGAGCAGTTCTTC.

This clonotype was seen a few times. The V and J genes are TRBV6-5 and TRBJ2-1; weak D call: TRBD1 (5 bases). V was trimmed by 2 bases and J by 2 bases, leaving 19 bases between them. CDR1 and CDR2 (germline): MNHEY, SVGAGI. This CDR3 region has 18 residues. DNA for the CDR3: TGTGCCAGCAGTTACACCGACCCTGCAAAGGGGACCTACAATGAGCAGTTCTTC. It yields the protein CASSYTDPAKGTYNEQFF.

This clonotype was counted only a few times. The genes are TRBV7-9 and TRBJ1-4, with 10 bases identical to TRBD1. The germline CDR1 and CDR2 sequences are SEHNR and FQNEAQ (reference sequence). The junction had 5 bases not matched to a gene; V was cut back by 2 bases and J by 5 bases. This CDR3 comprises 16 residues. CDR3 nucleotides: TGTGCCAGCAGCTTACGTGGGACAGGGGTGAATGAAAAACTGTTTTTT. Translation gives CASSLRGTGVNEKLFF.

This chain links TRBV20-1 with TRBJ1-5; TRBD1 matches at 7 bases. From germline, CDR1 is DFQATT and CDR2 SNEGSKA (reference sequence). This CDR3 contains 19 residues. The junction had 14 bases not matched to a gene; V was cut back by 0 bases and J by 0 bases. The CDR3 here is CSARDLNGQEAYSNQPQHF. For the CDR3, the DNA is TGCAGTGCTAGAGATTTGAACGGACAGGAGGCGTATAGCAATCAGCCCCAGCATTTT.

This clonotype was found a few times. The chain uses TRBV18 and TRBJ1-6; D is possibly TRBD1 (6 bases). The germline V and J ends were trimmed by 3 bases and 11 bases, with 11 bases remaining between them. Germline CDR1 reads KGHSH; CDR2 reads LQKENI. The length of the CDR3 is 13 residues. The CDR3 DNA reads as TGTGCCAGCTCACCGGACAGTACGACACCCCTCCACTTT. Residues: CASSPDSTTPLHF.

The rearrangement joins TRBV7-9 to TRBJ2-3, with 8 bases identical to TRBD2. The CDR3 extends over 14 amino acids. The junction had 6 bases not matched to a gene; V was cut back by 6 bases and J by 4 bases. Per the germline V gene, CDR1 is SEHNR and CDR2 is FQNEAQ (reference sequence). This CDR3 reads CASRSSGTSDTQYF. DNA of the CDR3: TGTGCCAGCAGAAGTAGCGGGACATCAGATACGCAGTATTTT.

J is TRBJ1-1 and V is TRBV7-9; the D is unclear. Germline CDR1 reads SEHNR; CDR2 reads FQNEAQ (reference sequence). The CDR3 totals 14 residues. Deletions cut 2 bases from V and 6 bases from J, with 13 bases between. The CDR3 DNA sequence: TGTGCCAGCAGCTTAAGCCCCCCGGGCGCTGAAGCTTTCTTT. Translated: CASSLSPPGAEAFF.

The V gene is TRBV6-1, the J gene TRBJ2-3; 8 bases align to TRBD1. Looked up from germline, CDR1 is MNHNS and CDR2 is SASEGT. V lost 10 bases, J lost 4 bases, and 7 bases stayed unmatched. The CDR3 consists of 13 residues. The CDR3 region is CATTQGAADTQYF. The CDR3 DNA sequence: TGTGCCACCACCCAGGGGGCGGCAGATACGCAGTATTTT.

There are a few counts of this clonotype. This chain connects TRBV10-3 to TRBJ2-3; D is ambiguous. V lost 3 bases and J 8 bases, leaving 12 bases between the germline ends. The length of the CDR3 is 13 residues. Germline CDR1 reads ENHRY; CDR2 reads SYGVKD. The CDR3 loop is CAISETLGPTQYF. In nucleotides, the CDR3 is TGTGCCATCAGTGAAACATTGGGTCCTACGCAGTATTTT.

This sequence joins TRBV28 and TRBJ2-5; 8 bases are a match to TRBD2. This CDR3 is built from 14 residues. Unmatched junction bases numbered 9, after V lost 8 bases and J lost 4 bases. Germline values: CDR1 MDHEN, CDR2 SYDVKM. The CDR3 spells CASRGAGGRETQYF. CDR3 sequence (DNA): TGTGCCAGCCGCGGGGCGGGAGGAAGAGAGACCCAGTACTTC.

This clonotype has ten or more counts. CDR3 sequence: CASSSASDTGELFF. CDR3 coding DNA: TGTGCCAGCAGTTCCGCCAGTGACACCGGGGAGCTGTTTTTT. This chain uses TRBV6-2 or TRBV6-3 with TRBJ2-2; D is ambiguous. V was cut by 4 bases and J by 3 bases, with 9 bases left in between. The CDR3 covers 14 residues. Germline CDR1 reads MNHEY; CDR2 reads SVGEGT.

Worth noting for this clonotype: Germline and junction disagree at one end, which may indicate a read error. The V and J genes are TRBV20-1 and TRBJ1-6, with 9 bases lining up with TRBD1. The CDR3 consists of 16 residues. The germline V gene encodes CDR1 DFQATT and CDR2 SNEGSKA (reference sequence). Written as DNA, the CDR3 is TGCAGTGCTCAAACAGGGGGCGCCTCCAATAATTCACCCCTCCACTTT. Translating it yields CSAQTGGASNNSPLHF.

A note on this clonotype: This may arise from a read error, as a much more abundant clone is one base away. As the CDR3 is not closed by the conserved phenylalanine or tryptophan, this likely results from a read error. The V call is TRBV6-2 or TRBV6-3, the J call TRBJ2-1; the D is unclear. Germline V lookup: CDR1 MNHEY, CDR2 SVGEGT. The V gene lost 7 bases and the J gene lost 3 bases, with 10 bases spanning the gap. The length of the CDR3 is 13 residues. The CDR3 here is CASTRRNYNEQFL. The CDR3 DNA reads as TGTGCCAGCACGCGCCGAAACTACAATGAGCAGTTCCTC.

The genes are TRBV5-1 and TRBJ2-7; possibly TRBD1 for D (6 bases). Germline loops: CDR1 SGHRS, CDR2 YFSETQ. V was pared by 2 bases and J by 5 bases, with 8 bases between. This CDR3 is built from 12 residues. The CDR3 nucleotides read TGCGCCAGCAGCTTCCGGGACAACGAGCAGTACTTC. This sequence encodes CASSFRDNEQYF.